Below, one T cell receptor (beta chain) is given with its context. What it recognizes is unknown. The source of the sample is a study of human T cells and chemical hapten exposure. Overall study findings and caveats: Significantly greater numbers of large CDR3 similarity clusters came from expanded TCRs than from controls.

CDR1 is MGHRA and CDR2 is YSYEKL in the germline V gene. V was pared by 3 bases and J by 10 bases, with 28 bases between. CDR3 length equals 18 residues. The library tagged individual cDNA molecules with unique molecular identifiers. TCRdb re-called the RACE reads through MiXCR, storing one row per CDR3 protein. The data show over 150,000 distinct CDR3 sequences, with roughly 25% seen just once and 2.1% held by the top ten. Described time point: patch test 3, about 24 weeks after DPC sensitization. Described treatment: therapeutic diphenylcyclopropenone sensitization with weekly scalp DPC. Blood draws preceded each patch test application. Researchers extracted total RNA from unfractionated whole blood.

The source was whole blood, collected in connection with sensitization to the hapten diphenylcyclopropenone (DPC). The rearrangement uses TRBV4-1 and TRBJ2-1; D possibly matches TRBD1 or TRBD2 (8 bases each). This TCR came from a young woman with alopecia areata. Some clones in this sample may be carry-over from other donors' samples. The CDR3 sequence: CASSQRQGAGGGSREQFF. The CDR3 DNA reads TGCGCCAGCAGCCAGCGGCAGGGGGCCGGCGGGGGGTCTCGGGAGCAGTTCTTC.